This TCR beta chain was profiled in a study of blood T cell repertoires in COVID-19. Profiled with immunoSEQ multiplex PCR; TCRdb holds only in-frame clones, not every one. The sample has 60,000 or so clones, over 70% seen once. V dropped 8 bases and J dropped 4 bases, with 19 bases sitting between them. The CDR3 is 15 amino acids. CDR1 is WNHNN, CDR2 SYGVQD, per germline (reference sequence). Patients at the Seattle site were enrolled during active infection and followed longitudinally. This chain joins TRBV10-1 and TRBJ2-3; TRBD2 is a possible D gene (5 bases). The source material was peripheral blood. The clonotype comes from a man aged 25 to 40 with COVID-19, enrolled during active disease. The CDR3 DNA reads TGCGCCAGCCCCAAGTTCCGGCTAGCAGCAGATACGCAGTATTTT. Amino acid sequence: CASPKFRLAADTQYF.